The 5 T cell receptor beta chains in this list originate from one sample, sequenced in a study of blood T cell repertoires in COVID-19. Assay used: immunoSEQ multiplex PCR; TCRdb lists only in-frame clones, some missing. This table holds 97,000 or so clones, about 80% found once. Sequencing was done on a sample of peripheral blood. These receptors all stem from a man aged 65-85 years with acute or convalescent COVID-19.

A few counts support this clone. The chain joins TRBV9 to TRBJ1-6; 8 nucleotides line up with TRBD1. Per germline, CDR1 SGDLS and CDR2 YYNGEE. The CDR3 is made up of 15 amino acids. V was clipped by 4 bases and J by 4 bases; unmatched bases: 4. CDR3 bases: TGTGCCAGCAGCTCGGGACAGGAGTATAATTCACCCCTCCACTTT. Its protein is CASSSGQEYNSPLHF.

The chain is built from TRBV6-1 and TRBJ1-1, with no clear D. Germline V gene data show CDR1 as MNHNS and CDR2 as SASEGT. Trimming shortened V by 3 bases and J by 1 base, and 9 bases separated the two germline ends. The CDR3 consists of 14 residues. CDR3 bases: TGTGCCAGCAGTGAGACCCCAGGGAACACTGAAGCTTTCTTT. Amino acids: CASSETPGNTEAFF.

V usage is TRBV6-2 or TRBV6-3 and J usage is TRBJ2-3; 8 positions agree with TRBD2. Looked up from germline, CDR1 is MNHEY and CDR2 is SVGEGT. This CDR3 region has 16 residues. After removal of 5 bases from V and 1 base from J, the junction contained 8 bases not matched to a gene. The CDR3 nucleotides read TGTGCCAGCAGTCTCTTTGCGGGGGGCCGCACAGATACGCAGTATTTT. Translation: CASSLFAGGRTDTQYF.

The J gene is TRBJ1-5, the V gene TRBV6-5; TRBD1 aligns across 10 bases. The CDR3 has 13 amino acids. Germline CDR1 and CDR2: MNHEY and SVGAGI. With 2 bases clipped from V and 10 bases from J, the junction kept 2 bases outside the gene matches. Here the CDR3 reads CASSYGQGGPQHF. Written as DNA, the CDR3 is TGTGCCAGCAGTTACGGACAGGGGGGACCCCAGCATTTT.

V usage is TRBV7-2 and J usage is TRBJ1-2, with a weak D call TRBD1 (5 bases). The CDR3 sequence is 14 residues long. Germline CDR1 is SGHTA and CDR2 is FQGNSA. Trimming removed 2 bases from V and 1 base from J, with 8 bases in between. CDR3 sequence (DNA): TGTGCCAGCAGCTTACAGGGATTTAACTATGGCTACACCTTC. Its translation is CASSLQGFNYGYTF.